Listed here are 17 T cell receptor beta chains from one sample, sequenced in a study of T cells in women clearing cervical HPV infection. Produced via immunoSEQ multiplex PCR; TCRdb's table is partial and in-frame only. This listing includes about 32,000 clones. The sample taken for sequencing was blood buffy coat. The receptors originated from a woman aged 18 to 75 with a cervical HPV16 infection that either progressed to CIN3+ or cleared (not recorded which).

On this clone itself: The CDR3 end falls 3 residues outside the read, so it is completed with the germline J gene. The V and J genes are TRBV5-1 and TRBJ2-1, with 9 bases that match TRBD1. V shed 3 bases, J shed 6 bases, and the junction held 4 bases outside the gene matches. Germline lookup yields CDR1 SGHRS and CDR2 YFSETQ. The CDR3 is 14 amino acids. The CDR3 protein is CASSSDRGGNEQFF. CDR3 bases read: TGCGCCAGCAGCTCGGACAGGGGAGGCAATGAG.

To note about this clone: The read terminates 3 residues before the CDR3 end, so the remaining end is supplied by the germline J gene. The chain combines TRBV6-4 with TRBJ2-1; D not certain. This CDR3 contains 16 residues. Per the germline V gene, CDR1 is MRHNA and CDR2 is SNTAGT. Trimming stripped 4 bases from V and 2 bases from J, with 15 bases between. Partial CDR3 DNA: TGTGCCAGCAGTGTCGTCGGTCGGTTTGCCTACAATGAG. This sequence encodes CASSVVGRFAYNE. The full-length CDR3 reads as CASSVVGRFAYNEQFF.

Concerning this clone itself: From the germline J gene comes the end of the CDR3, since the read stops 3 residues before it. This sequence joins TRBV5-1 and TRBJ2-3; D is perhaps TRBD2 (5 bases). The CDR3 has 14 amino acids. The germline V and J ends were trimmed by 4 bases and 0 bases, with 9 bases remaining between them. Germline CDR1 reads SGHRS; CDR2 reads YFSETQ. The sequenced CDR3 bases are TGCGCCAGCAGCATTAGCGAGAGCACAGATACG. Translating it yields CASSISESTDT. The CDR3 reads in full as CASSISESTDTQYF.

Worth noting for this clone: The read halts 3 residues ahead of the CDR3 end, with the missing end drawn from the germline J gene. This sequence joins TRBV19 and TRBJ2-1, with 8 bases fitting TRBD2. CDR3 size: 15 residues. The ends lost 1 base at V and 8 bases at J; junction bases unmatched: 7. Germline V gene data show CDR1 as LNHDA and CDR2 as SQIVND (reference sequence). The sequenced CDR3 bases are TGTGCCAGTAGTATAGTAGCGGGGACCCTAGATGAG. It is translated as CASSIVAGTLDE. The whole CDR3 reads CASSIVAGTLDEQFF.

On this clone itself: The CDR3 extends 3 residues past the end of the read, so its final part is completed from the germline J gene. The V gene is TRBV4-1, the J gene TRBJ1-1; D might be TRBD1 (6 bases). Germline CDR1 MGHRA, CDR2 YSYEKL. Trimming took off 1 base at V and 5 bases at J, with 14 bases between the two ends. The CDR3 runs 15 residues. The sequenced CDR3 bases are TGCGCCAGCAGCCAAGGTTTACAGGGACGGACTGAA. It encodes CASSQGLQGRTE. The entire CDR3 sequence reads CASSQGLQGRTEAFF.

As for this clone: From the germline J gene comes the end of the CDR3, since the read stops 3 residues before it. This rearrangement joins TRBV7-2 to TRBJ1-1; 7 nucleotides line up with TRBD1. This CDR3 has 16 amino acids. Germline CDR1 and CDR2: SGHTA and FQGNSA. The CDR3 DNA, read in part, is TGTGCAAGTCGCTTAGCGTTTAGTGCACAGGGGACGGGA. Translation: CASRLAFSAQGTG. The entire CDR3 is CASRLAFSAQGTGAFF.

CDR3 residues: CSASTAPTYEQYF. The DNA read from the CDR3 is TGCAGTGCTAGCACAGCCCCAACCTACGAG. The J gene is TRBJ2-7, the V gene TRBV20-1, with D hard to call. The observed sequence ends 3 residues before the CDR3 terminus, with the missing tail filled in from the germline J gene. Trimming took off 3 bases at V and 2 bases at J, with 11 bases between the two ends. CDR3 length: 13 amino acids. Germline-derived CDR1 and CDR2 are DFQATT and SNEGSKA (reference sequence).

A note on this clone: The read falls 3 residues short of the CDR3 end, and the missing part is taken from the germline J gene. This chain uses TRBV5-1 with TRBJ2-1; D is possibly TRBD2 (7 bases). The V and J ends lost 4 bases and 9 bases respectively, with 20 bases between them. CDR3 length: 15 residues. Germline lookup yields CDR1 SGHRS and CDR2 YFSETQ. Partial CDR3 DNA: TGCGCCAGCAGCCCCGCCCGGGGGGCCGGGGCTGAG. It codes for CASSPARGAGAE. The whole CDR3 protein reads CASSPARGAGAEQFF.

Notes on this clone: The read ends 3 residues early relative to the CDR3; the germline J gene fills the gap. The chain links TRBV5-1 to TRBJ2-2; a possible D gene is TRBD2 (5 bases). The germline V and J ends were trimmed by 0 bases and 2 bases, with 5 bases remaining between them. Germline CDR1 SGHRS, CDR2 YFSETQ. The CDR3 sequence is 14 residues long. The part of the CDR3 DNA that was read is TGCGCCAGCAGCTTGGGGACTAACACCGGGGAG. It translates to CASSLGTNTGE. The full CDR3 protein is CASSLGTNTGELFF.

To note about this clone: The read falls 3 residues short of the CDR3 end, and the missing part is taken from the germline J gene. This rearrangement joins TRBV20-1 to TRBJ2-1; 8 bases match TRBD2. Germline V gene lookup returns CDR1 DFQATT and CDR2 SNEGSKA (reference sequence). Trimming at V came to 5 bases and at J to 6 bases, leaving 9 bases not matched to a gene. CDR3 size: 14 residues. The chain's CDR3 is CSALPGLGGNEQFF. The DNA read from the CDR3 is TGCAGTGCTTTACCGGGACTAGGGGGCAATGAG.

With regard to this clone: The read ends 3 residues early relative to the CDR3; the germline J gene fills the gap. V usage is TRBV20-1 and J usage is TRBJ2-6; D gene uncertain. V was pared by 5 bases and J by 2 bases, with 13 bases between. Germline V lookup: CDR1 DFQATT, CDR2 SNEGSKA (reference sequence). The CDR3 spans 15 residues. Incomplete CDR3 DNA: TGCAGTGCTCCCGACTGGAATGCTGGGGCCAACGTC. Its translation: CSAPDWNAGANV. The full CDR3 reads CSAPDWNAGANVLTF.

The CDR3 DNA, read in part, is TGTGCCAGCAGCTTAAGGGCCGATAGCAATCAGCCC. This codes for CASSLRADSNQP. The entire CDR3 protein is CASSLRADSNQPQHF. V and J are TRBV5-5 and TRBJ1-5; no firm D call. From the germline J gene comes the end of the CDR3, since the read stops 3 residues before it. V was pared by 2 bases and J by 0 bases, with 9 bases between. The CDR3 is 15 residues long. Germline V gene lookup returns CDR1 SGHKS and CDR2 YYEKEE (reference sequence). The variable domain in full, with the rest retrieved from reference TRBV5-5 and TRBJ1-5, is DAGVTQSPTHLIKTRGQQVTLRCSPISGHKSVSWYQQVLGQGPQFIFQYYEKEERGRGNFPDRFSARQFPNYSSELNVNALLLGDSALYLCASSLRADSNQPQHFGDGTRLSIL.

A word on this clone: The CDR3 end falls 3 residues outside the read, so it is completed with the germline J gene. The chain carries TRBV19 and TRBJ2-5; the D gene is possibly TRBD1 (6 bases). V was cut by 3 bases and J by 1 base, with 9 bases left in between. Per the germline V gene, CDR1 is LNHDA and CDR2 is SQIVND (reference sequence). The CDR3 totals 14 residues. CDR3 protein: CASSMFRGQETQYF. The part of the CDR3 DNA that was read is TGTGCCAGTAGTATGTTCAGGGGCCAAGAGACC.

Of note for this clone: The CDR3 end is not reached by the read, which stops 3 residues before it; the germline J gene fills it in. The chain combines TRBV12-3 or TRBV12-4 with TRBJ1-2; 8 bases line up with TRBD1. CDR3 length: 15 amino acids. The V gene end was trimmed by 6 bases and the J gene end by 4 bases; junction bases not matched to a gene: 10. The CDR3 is CASSASQGVAYGYTF. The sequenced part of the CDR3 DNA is TGTGCCAGCAGCGCTTCACAGGGGGTCGCCTATGGC.

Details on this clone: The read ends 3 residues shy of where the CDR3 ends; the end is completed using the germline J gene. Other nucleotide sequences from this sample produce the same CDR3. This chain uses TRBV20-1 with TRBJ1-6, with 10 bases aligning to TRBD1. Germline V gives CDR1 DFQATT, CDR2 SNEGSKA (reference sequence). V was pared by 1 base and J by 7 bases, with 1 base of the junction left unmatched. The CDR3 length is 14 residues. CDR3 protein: CSARGQGANSPLHF. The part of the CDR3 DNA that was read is TGCAGTGCTAGAGGACAGGGGGCCAATTCACCC.

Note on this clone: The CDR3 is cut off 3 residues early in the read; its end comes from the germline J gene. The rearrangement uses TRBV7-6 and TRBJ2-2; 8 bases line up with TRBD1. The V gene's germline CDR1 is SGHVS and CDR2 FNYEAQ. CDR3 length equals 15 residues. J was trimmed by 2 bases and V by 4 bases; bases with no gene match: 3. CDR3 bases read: TGTGCCAGCAGCTCCGGACAGGGAAACACCGGGGAG. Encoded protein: CASSSGQGNTGE. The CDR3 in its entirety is CASSSGQGNTGELFF.

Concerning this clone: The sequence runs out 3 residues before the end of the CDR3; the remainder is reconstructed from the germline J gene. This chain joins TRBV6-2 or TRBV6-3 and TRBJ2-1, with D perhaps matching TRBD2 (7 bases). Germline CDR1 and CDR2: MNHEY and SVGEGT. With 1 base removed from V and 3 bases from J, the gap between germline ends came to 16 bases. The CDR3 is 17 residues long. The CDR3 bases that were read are TGTGCCAGCAGTTACTTTGAGGGGGGGGGCAACTACAATGAG. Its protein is CASSYFEGGGNYNE. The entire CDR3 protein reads CASSYFEGGGNYNEQFF.